This T cell receptor (beta chain) derives from a study of T cells after yellow fever vaccination. Study-wide background: Researchers used SMART-Seq v4 Ultra Low Input to prepare fractions that had low cell numbers.

TCRdb re-derived calls from the 5' RACE reads in MiXCR, one entry per CDR3 protein. The sample holds about 320,000 distinct CDR3 sequences, 12% seen once. V was trimmed by 0 bases and J by 1 base, leaving 10 bases between them. CDR1 and CDR2 (germline): SEHNR, FQNEAQ (reference sequence). This CDR3 is 16 amino acids long. The starting material was CD4+ T cells sorted from PBMCs, obtained 15 days after the yellow fever booster vaccination. The sequence derives from a man between 18 and 35 years old who received the YFV17D yellow fever vaccine. This sequence joins TRBV7-9 and TRBJ2-4; a weak D match, TRBD1 (6 bases). The CDR3 nucleotides are TGTGCCAGCAGCTTAGCTGGGGGCGCGGCCAAAAACATTCAGTACTTC. Translation: CASSLAGGAAKNIQYF. The complete variable domain, with remaining parts taken from reference TRBV7-9 and TRBJ2-4, reads DTGVSQNPRHKITKRGQNVTFRCDPISEHNRLYWYRQTLGQGPEFLTYFQNEAQLEKSRLLSDRFSAERPKGSFSTLEIQRTEQGDSAMYLCASSLAGGAAKNIQYFGAGTRLSVL.